These T cell receptor beta chains were read from a single sample in a study of PD-L1 blockade in urothelial cancer. The data were produced by immunoSEQ multiplex PCR, yet TCRdb's version contains in-frame clones alone and is incomplete. The data hold 50,000 or so clones, with approximately 80% observed a single time. Sequenced material: PBMCs, taken around atezolizumab (anti-PD-L1) treatment. Every receptor here comes from a man aged 70-80 years with urothelial cancer. The CDR3 runs from the conserved cysteine through the conserved F or W. D genes are given only for firm matches. Part of the rows lack a size; the others show once, few, many or a class for expanded clones.

d_call | j_call | cdr3_length | clone_size | v_call | cdr3_nt | cdr3_aa
. | TRBJ2-1 | 13 | . | TRBV15 | TGTGCCACCAGCAGAGCCCAGGGAGGTGAGCAGTTCTTC | CATSRAQGGEQFF
TRBD1 | TRBJ2-1 | 15 | . | TRBV30 | TGTGCCTGGAGTGTGGGGGACAGGGGAGGCAATGAGCAGTTCTTC | CAWSVGDRGGNEQFF
. | TRBJ1-2 | 15 | . | TRBV5-1 | TGCGCCAGCAGCTTGGCCGTACAGGCGAACTATGGCTACACCTTC | CASSLAVQANYGYTF
TRBD1 | TRBJ1-2 | 15 | . | TRBV9 | TGTGCCAGCAGCGTGGGACAGGGGTCCGGCTATGGCTACACCTTC | CASSVGQGSGYGYTF
TRBD2 | TRBJ2-2 | 15 | . | TRBV18 | TGTGCCAGCTCACACAAGCGGGAGAACACCGGGGAGCTGTTTTTT | CASSHKRENTGELFF
. | TRBJ2-5 | 11 | few | TRBV11-2 | TGTGCCAGCAGCCTCCAAGAGACCCAGTACTTC | CASSLQETQYF
TRBD1 | TRBJ2-5 | 18 | . | TRBV7-9 | TGTGCCAGCAGCTTAAGCGTGGCCGGGACAGCCCCCAGCCAGACCCAGTACTTC | CASSLSVAGTAPSQTQYF
TRBD1 | TRBJ1-1 | 12 | few | TRBV28 | TGTGCCAGCAGTATGGGACAGGGAGAAGCTTTCTTT | CASSMGQGEAFF
TRBD1 | TRBJ2-7 | 15 | . | TRBV6-5 | TGTGCCAGCAGACCTTCCGGGACAGGGACGTACGAGCAGTACTTC | CASRPSGTGTYEQYF
. | TRBJ1-1 | 13 | . | TRBV6-6 | TGTGCCAGCAGAGACCGTGGAGACACTGAAGCTTTCTTT | CASRDRGDTEAFF
. | TRBJ1-3 | 15 | . | TRBV18 | TGTGCCAGCTCACCACTACCACAGGATGGAAACACCATATATTTT | CASSPLPQDGNTIYF
TRBD2 | TRBJ2-3 | 16 | . | TRBV7-9 | TGTGCCAGCAGCCGAGACTCTAGCGGGAGGAGTGGTACGCAGTATTTT | CASSRDSSGRSGTQYF
TRBD1 | TRBJ2-2 | 13 | . | TRBV29-1 | TGCAGCGTGCCGGGACAGTCTTATGGGGAGCTGTTTTTT | CSVPGQSYGELFF
. | TRBJ1-5 | 13 | . | TRBV7-9 | TGTGCCAGCAGCTTCGGTGGCAATCAGCCCCAGCATTTT | CASSFGGNQPQHF
TRBD1 | TRBJ1-5 | 14 | . | TRBV7-2 | TGTGCCAGCAGCTACACAGGGGACAATCAGCCCCAGCATTTT | CASSYTGDNQPQHF
TRBD2 | TRBJ2-2 | 16 | . | TRBV5-1 | TGCGCCAGCAGCTTGGCGGCGGGAGGAGGGACCGGGGAGCTGTTTTTT | CASSLAAGGGTGELFF
TRBD1 | TRBJ1-5 | 15 | . | TRBV19 | TGTGCCAGTAGTATTTGGCAGGGGGGCAATCAGCCCCAGCATTTT | CASSIWQGGNQPQHF
TRBD2 | TRBJ2-5 | 13 | . | TRBV11-2 | TGTGCCAGCAGCTCGGGGGGGGATTCGACCCAGTACTTC | CASSSGGDSTQYF
. | TRBJ2-2 | 17 | . | TRBV10-3 | TGTGCCATCAGTGCACAACAGGGCCCCCCGGTCACCGGGGAGCTGTTTTTT | CAISAQQGPPVTGELFF
. | TRBJ1-1 | 13 | . | TRBV5-1 | TGCGCCAGCAGCTTGGCCAGCAGGTCTGCAGCTTTCTTT | CASSLASRSAAFF
TRBD2 | TRBJ2-7 | 15 | . | TRBV7-9 | TGTGCCAGCAGTCTTCTAGCGGGAGGTGCCTACGAGCAGTACTTC | CASSLLAGGAYEQYF
. | TRBJ1-3 | 16 | . | TRBV7-6 | TGTGCCAGCAGGCCCGACAGGATAAGCTCTGGAAACACCATATATTTT | CASRPDRISSGNTIYF